Listed here is a single T cell receptor beta chain. Authors' methods: How many nucleated cells were present was estimated from reference gene primer amplification. Assay used: immunoSEQ multiplex PCR; TCRdb lists only in-frame clones, some missing. The V and J calls and clone size are taken from that table; D and trimming were inferred from the DNA. The table includes 90,000 to 120,000 clones, roughly 80% detected once. These data belong to a study of blood T cell repertoires in COVID-19. The wider study: Donors in the United States, Italy and Spain gave samples during acute or convalescent COVID-19. PBMCs, B-cell-depleted T cells, or T cells provided the cDNA or gDNA that made up the material.

Germline V gives CDR1 SGHTA, CDR2 FQGNSA. The CDR3 totals 13 residues. The V segment lost 5 bases and the J segment 6 bases; nucleotides outside the gene matches: 2. The material sequenced was peripheral blood. This sequence was found in a woman older than 75 with active or convalescent COVID-19. The rearrangement uses TRBV7-2 and TRBJ1-5, with 9 bases matching TRBD1. CDR3 in amino acids: CASSPDRGQPQHF. CDR3 sequence (DNA): TGTGCCAGCAGCCCGGACAGGGGTCAGCCCCAGCATTTT.